This entry concerns a single T cell receptor (beta chain). Its matching antigen is unknown. This specimen comes from a study of T cell repertoires in cytomegalovirus infection. TCRdb re-derived calls from the reads in MiXCR, one entry per CDR3 protein. Among roughly 920,000 distinct CDR3 sequences listed, roughly 30% were seen once. Germline V lookup: CDR1 SEHNR, CDR2 FQNEAQ (reference sequence). V shed 7 bases and J 8 bases; nucleotides not matched to a gene: 11. The CDR3 extends over 15 amino acids. Sample: cultured CD8+ T cells from PBMCs, taken from culture after CMV antigen stimulation. The V gene is TRBV7-9, the J gene TRBJ2-1; 10 bases are shared with TRBD1. This clonotype was obtained from a human donor in good health (CMV status not recorded). Some clones in this sample may be carry-over from other donors' samples. The CDR3 bases are TGTGCCAGCACCTCTAGGGACAGGGGTAACGATGAGCAGTTCTTC. Protein: CASTSRDRGNDEQFF.